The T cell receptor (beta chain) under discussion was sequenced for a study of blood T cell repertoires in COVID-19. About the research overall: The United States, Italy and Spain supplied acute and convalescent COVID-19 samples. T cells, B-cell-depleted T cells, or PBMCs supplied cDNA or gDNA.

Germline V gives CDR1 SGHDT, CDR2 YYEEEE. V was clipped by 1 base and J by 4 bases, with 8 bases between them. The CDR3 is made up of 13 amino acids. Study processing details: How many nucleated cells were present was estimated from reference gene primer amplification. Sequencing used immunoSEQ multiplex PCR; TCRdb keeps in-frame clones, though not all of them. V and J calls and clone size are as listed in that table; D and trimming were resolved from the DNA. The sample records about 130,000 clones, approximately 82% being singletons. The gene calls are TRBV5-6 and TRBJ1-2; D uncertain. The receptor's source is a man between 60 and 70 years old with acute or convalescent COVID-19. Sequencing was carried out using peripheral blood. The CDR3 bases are TGTGCCAGCAGCTTGAGGCGGTCCTATGGCTACACCTTC. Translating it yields CASSLRRSYGYTF.